Shown below are 7 T cell receptor beta chains from a single sample sequenced in a study of blood T cell repertoires in COVID-19. The method was immunoSEQ multiplex PCR; TCRdb's version includes in-frame clones alone and lacks a portion of them. The table shows about 87,000 clones, with 89% occurring only once. Sequencing was performed on peripheral blood. Receptors originate from a woman aged 80 or over with active COVID-19.

This clone has more than one count but fewer than ten. The chain links TRBV4-1 to TRBJ1-5, with unresolved D. The CDR3 is 14 amino acids. Trimming took 4 bases from V and 1 from J, leaving 8 bases between them. Germline CDR1 is MGHRA and CDR2 is YSYEKL. CDR3 residues: CASSLLDSNQPQHF. The CDR3 coding sequence is TGCGCCAGCAGCCTCCTAGACAGCAATCAGCCCCAGCATTTT.

V usage is TRBV5-6 and J usage is TRBJ2-1, with TRBD2 identical over 9 bases. V lost 4 bases to trimming and J lost 8 bases; unmatched junction nucleotides: 16. The CDR3 is 17 amino acids. CDR1 is SGHDT and CDR2 is YYEEEE in the germline V gene. The CDR3 DNA is TGTGCCAGCAGCGCCCTACTGGTGGCTAGCGGGAAGGATGAGCAGTTCTTC. This gives the protein CASSALLVASGKDEQFF.

This chain uses TRBV5-1 with TRBJ2-5; D may be TRBD1 (6 bases). Trimming pared 0 bases from V and 5 bases from J, leaving 14 bases between. Looked up from germline, CDR1 is SGHRS and CDR2 is YFSETQ. The CDR3 spans 15 residues. The CDR3 sequence is CASSLGDNDRETQYF. For the CDR3, the DNA is TGCGCCAGCAGCTTGGGGGACAATGACAGGGAGACCCAGTACTTC.

Here the CDR3 reads CASSSRDSHYEQYF. The CDR3, as DNA: TGCGCCAGCAGCTCACGGGACAGTCACTACGAGCAGTACTTC. The rearrangement uses TRBV5-1 and TRBJ2-7, with 7 bases aligning to TRBD1. With 3 bases clipped from V and 3 bases from J, the junction kept 6 bases outside the gene matches. The CDR3 runs 14 residues. Germline CDR1 is SGHRS and CDR2 is YFSETQ.

The gene calls are TRBV18 and TRBJ2-1, with TRBD2 matching 8 bases. This CDR3 region has 16 residues. Trimming cost V 3 bases and J 1 base; bases outside gene matches: 5. Germline CDR1 is KGHSH and CDR2 is LQKENI. CDR3: CASSPFSGTSYNEQFF. The CDR3 nucleotides read TGTGCCAGCTCACCTTTTAGCGGGACTTCCTACAATGAGCAGTTCTTC.

The rearrangement links TRBV28 to TRBJ2-1; D remains unclear. CDR3 length equals 12 residues. V dropped 6 bases and J dropped 5 bases, with 8 bases sitting between them. Germline assignment: CDR1 MDHEN and CDR2 SYDVKM. CDR3 sequence: CASRASDNEQFF. The CDR3 region has the DNA TGTGCCAGCAGAGCTTCGGACAATGAGCAGTTCTTC.

CDR3 in DNA: TGTGCCAGCAGCCTAGGGTACTACAGGCACAACACTGAAGCTTTCTTT. The encoded protein is CASSLGYYRHNTEAFF. V gene TRBV28 combines with J gene TRBJ1-1; maybe TRBD1 (5 bases). V was shortened by 6 bases and J by 2 bases, with 19 bases between the two germline ends. Germline assignment: CDR1 MDHEN and CDR2 SYDVKM. This CDR3 is built from 16 residues. The full variable domain, in which reference TRBV28 and TRBJ1-1 provide the parts outside the CDR3, is DVKVTQSSRYLVKRTGEKVFLECVQDMDHENMFWYRQDPGLGLRLIYFSYDVKMKEKGDIPEGYSVSREKKERFSLILESASTNQTSMYLCASSLGYYRHNTEAFFGQGTRLTVV.